The clone carrying this T cell receptor (beta chain) was found once. In the original analysis: Nucleated cell counts were estimated from reference gene primer amplification. TCRdb's table, derived via immunoSEQ multiplex PCR, lists solely in-frame clones and lacks some. V and J calls and clone size are copied from that table; D and trimming were computed from the DNA. The profile shows about 180,000 clones, about 82% of them singletons. This sample is part of a study of blood T cell repertoires in COVID-19. Background on the study: T cells, B-cell-depleted T cells, or PBMCs provided the cDNA or gDNA that served as material.

Germline V CDR1 and CDR2: SGHTA, FQGNSA. V shed 6 bases, J shed 6 bases, and the junction held 9 bases outside the gene matches. This CDR3 comprises 15 residues. Self-reported history from a screening survey and questionnaire set each donor's cohort. The genes are TRBV7-2 and TRBJ2-1, with 9 bases lining up with TRBD1. This clonotype was sampled from a woman under 40 who had recovered from COVID-19. The specimen sequenced was PBMCs or T cells enriched from blood (not recorded which). The CDR3 reads CASSAGTGLINEQFF. The CDR3 DNA sequence: TGTGCCAGCAGTGCCGGGACAGGGTTAATCAATGAGCAGTTCTTC.